These 30 T cell receptor beta chains originate from one sample sequenced in a study of preoperative IRX-2 immunotherapy in early breast cancer. The data were produced by immunoSEQ multiplex PCR, yet TCRdb's version contains in-frame clones alone and is incomplete. The sample lists roughly 27,000 clones, roughly four fifths occurring once. Described treatment: preoperative locoregional IRX-2 cytokine immunotherapy. This sample was gathered from a patient treated with IRX-2 immunotherapy. The receptors here all came from a human donor with breast cancer.

CDR3 DNA sequence: TGTGCCAGCAGTTTGACAGGGGCCAAAAACATTCAGTACTTC. Translation: CASSLTGAKNIQYF. This rearrangement joins TRBV28 to TRBJ2-4, with 7 bases matching TRBD1. The germline V gene encodes CDR1 MDHEN and CDR2 SYDVKM. Unmatched junction bases numbered 0, after V lost 3 bases and J lost 1 base. The CDR3 spans 14 residues.

This rearrangement joins TRBV29-1 to TRBJ1-1; D perhaps matches TRBD1 (5 bases). Per the germline V gene, CDR1 is SQVTM and CDR2 is ANQGSEA. Trimming removed 0 bases from V and 1 base from J, with 12 bases in between. This CDR3 has 15 residues. This CDR3 is CSVEDRRGSNTEAFF. The CDR3 bases are TGCAGCGTTGAAGATAGACGGGGCTCGAACACTGAAGCTTTCTTT.

The V call is TRBV6-8, the J call TRBJ2-3, with TRBD2 matching 9 bases. Germline CDR1 MNHGY, CDR2 SAAAGT. The CDR3 sequence is 15 residues long. V shed 6 bases, J shed 8 bases, and the junction held 12 bases outside the gene matches. CDR3 region: CASRAIAGVDGTQYF. The CDR3, as DNA: TGTGCCAGCAGAGCCATAGCGGGAGTGGATGGTACGCAGTATTTT.

J is TRBJ2-2 and V is TRBV14, with a weak D call TRBD2 (6 bases). Per germline, CDR1 SGHDN and CDR2 FVKESK. This CDR3 spans 12 amino acids. Between the trimmed V and J ends, which lost 4 bases and 6 bases, there was a span of 6 bases. The CDR3 reads CASSRDSGELFF. Here the CDR3 DNA reads TGTGCCAGCAGCCGGGACTCCGGGGAGCTGTTTTTT. Complete variable domain (other parts from reference TRBV14 and TRBJ2-2): EAGVTQFPSHSVIEKGQTVTLRCDPISGHDNLYWYRRVMGKEIKFLLHFVKESKQDESGMPNNRFLAERTGGTYSTLKVQPAELEDSGVYFCASSRDSGELFFGEGSRLTVL.

The rearrangement joins TRBV6-8 to TRBJ2-7; perhaps TRBD1 as D (6 bases). Germline lookup yields CDR1 MNHGY and CDR2 SAAAGT. There are 14 residues in the CDR3. The V and J ends lost 7 bases and 3 bases respectively, with 16 bases between them. CDR3 residues: CASIPFKGDYEQYF. CDR3 nucleotides: TGTGCCAGCATCCCCTTTAAGGGGGACTACGAGCAGTACTTC.

The chain is built from TRBV6-7 and TRBJ1-3; TRBD1 might be the D (5 bases). TRBV6-7 is noted as an ORF with a role that remains uncertain. The CDR3 is 16 amino acids. Trimming cost V 5 bases and J 0 bases, with 14 bases left between them. The CDR3 here is CASSENGAHSGNTIYF. The DNA of the CDR3 is TGTGCCAGCAGTGAAAATGGGGCCCACTCTGGAAACACCATATATTTT.

This sequence joins TRBV11-3 and TRBJ2-3; a possible D gene is TRBD2 (6 bases). V was pared by 5 bases and J by 4 bases, with 13 bases between. The germline V gene encodes CDR1 SGHNT and CDR2 YENEEA. CDR3 size: 14 residues. For the CDR3, the DNA is TGTGCCAGCAGCAGAGCGGGTATTTCAGATACGCAGTATTTT. Its protein is CASSRAGISDTQYF.

This chain uses TRBV19 with TRBJ2-7; TRBD2 might be the D (5 bases). The CDR3 runs 14 residues. V was cut by 1 base and J by 2 bases, with 9 bases left in between. From germline, CDR1 is LNHDA and CDR2 SQIVND (reference sequence). The CDR3 sequence: CASSIGRETYEQYF. DNA of the CDR3: TGTGCCAGTAGTATAGGTCGGGAAACCTACGAGCAGTACTTC.

The V gene is TRBV19, the J gene TRBJ1-2; TRBD1 is a possible D gene (6 bases). The CDR3 contains 15 residues. Trimming shortened V by 5 bases and J by 4 bases, and 17 bases separated the two germline ends. Germline V gene sequence: CDR1 LNHDA, CDR2 SQIVND (reference sequence). CDR3 in amino acids: CASSLRGGQGYGYTF. In DNA, the CDR3 is TGTGCCAGTAGTCTGCGGGGGGGGCAAGGCTATGGCTACACCTTC.

The CDR3 DNA sequence: TGTGCCAGCAGCCAAGCGCTAGCGGGGGGTAACAATGAGCAGTTCTTC. It codes for CASSQALAGGNNEQFF. The gene calls are TRBV11-3 and TRBJ2-1; TRBD2 matches 11 bases. The germline V gene encodes CDR1 SGHNT and CDR2 YENEEA. V gave up 5 bases and J gave up 5 bases; unmatched junction bases: 8. The CDR3 extends over 16 amino acids.

V usage is TRBV7-7 and J usage is TRBJ2-5, with 9 bases matching TRBD2. J gave up 7 bases and V 5 bases, and 11 bases lay outside the gene matches. Germline lookup yields CDR1 SSHAT and CDR2 FNYEAQ (reference sequence). This CDR3 is 15 amino acids long. For the CDR3, the DNA is TGTGCCAGCAGCGGTGCGGGACTAGCAGGCGGGACCCAGTACTTC. This encodes CASSGAGLAGGTQYF.

V and J are TRBV14 and TRBJ1-4; the match to TRBD1 covers 8 bases. Per the germline V gene, CDR1 is SGHDN and CDR2 is FVKESK. Trimming removed 3 bases from V and 14 bases from J; junction bases left unmatched: 11. This CDR3 comprises 14 residues. CDR3 nucleotide sequence: TGTGCCAGCAGCCAGTCCACAGGGGGGCTCCGGCTGTTTTTT. Translated, it gives CASSQSTGGLRLFF.

The chain carries TRBV6-8 and TRBJ2-5, with TRBD1 identical over 7 bases. The V gene end was trimmed by 6 bases and the J gene end by 5 bases; junction bases not matched to a gene: 6. In germline, CDR1 is MNHGY, CDR2 SAAAGT. This CDR3 is 13 amino acids long. The CDR3 here is CASSRQGRETQYF. DNA for the CDR3: TGTGCCAGCAGCCGACAGGGCCGGGAGACCCAGTACTTC.

V usage is TRBV12-5 and J usage is TRBJ2-7, with D possibly matching TRBD1 (6 bases). The CDR3 totals 12 residues. The germline gives CDR1 LGHNT, CDR2 FRNRAP. The CDR3 DNA sequence: TGTGCCAGCACAGGACAGTCCTACGAGCAGTACTTC. This codes for CASTGQSYEQYF.

The rearrangement joins TRBV9 to TRBJ2-7; 13 nucleotides agree with TRBD2. V dropped 5 bases and J dropped 5; count of bases not matched to a gene: 4. The CDR3 covers 14 residues. Germline-derived CDR1 and CDR2 are SGDLS and YYNGEE. The CDR3 region has the DNA TGTGCCAGCAGTCGGACTAGCGGGAGCCACGAGCAGTACTTC. This encodes CASSRTSGSHEQYF. Full variable domain (outside the CDR3, taken from reference TRBV9 and TRBJ2-7): DSGVTQTPKHLITATGQRVTLRCSPRSGDLSVYWYQQSLDQGLQFLIQYYNGEERAKGNILERFSAQQFPDLHSELNLSSLELGDSALYFCASSRTSGSHEQYFGPGTRLTVT.

The chain couples TRBV6-8 to TRBJ2-6; D call uncertain. Germline CDR1 is MNHGY and CDR2 is SAAAGT. Between the trimmed V and J ends, which lost 0 bases and 0 bases, there was a span of 6 bases. This CDR3 has 16 residues. The CDR3 DNA is TGTGCCAGCAGTTACTCGGGGTACTCTGGGGCCAACGTCCTGACTTTC. Translation gives CASSYSGYSGANVLTF.

The chain is built from TRBV5-1 and TRBJ2-4; D remains ambiguous. The CDR3 sequence is 14 residues long. Germline-derived CDR1 and CDR2 are SGHRS and YFSETQ. V was shortened by 7 bases and J by 1 base, with 12 bases between the two germline ends. This CDR3 is CASGVGDAKNIQYF. For the CDR3, the DNA is TGCGCCAGCGGGGTGGGTGACGCCAAAAACATTCAGTACTTC.

This clone has only a few counts. V gene TRBV6-8 combines with J gene TRBJ1-3; the match to TRBD1 covers 8 bases. This CDR3 comprises 16 residues. Looked up from germline, CDR1 is MNHGY and CDR2 is SAAAGT. V was pared by 5 bases and J by 1 base, with 7 bases of the junction left unmatched. The CDR3 nucleotides read TGTGCCAGCAGTAAGACAGGGGCGGCATCTGGAAACACCATATATTTT. Translated, it gives CASSKTGAASGNTIYF.

The gene calls are TRBV6-8 and TRBJ2-2; D unclear. Trimming shortened V by 0 bases and J by 7 bases, and 18 bases separated the two germline ends. CDR1 and CDR2 from the germline V gene are MNHGY and SAAAGT. The CDR3 covers 17 residues. The CDR3 spells CASSYSGTVGLGGELFF. In DNA form, the CDR3 reads TGTGCCAGCAGTTACTCGGGCACCGTGGGTCTCGGCGGGGAGCTGTTTTTT.

This clone was detected a few times. V usage is TRBV11-3 and J usage is TRBJ1-3; no clear D gene. CDR3 length: 16 residues. Germline V gene sequence: CDR1 SGHNT, CDR2 YENEEA. The V and J ends lost 4 bases and 8 bases respectively, with 21 bases between them. CDR3 in amino acids: CASSSETRSMWDTIYF. The DNA for the CDR3 is TGTGCCAGCAGCTCGGAGACAAGAAGTATGTGGGACACCATATATTTT.

This sequence joins TRBV11-3 and TRBJ2-4, with 9 bases matching TRBD2. J lost 0 bases, V lost 3 bases, and 15 bases had no gene match. Germline V CDR1 and CDR2: SGHNT, YENEEA. The CDR3 consists of 20 residues. The CDR3 coding sequence is TGTGCCAGCAGCTTTACCCTAACCCCTCCTAGCGGGATAGCCAAAAACATTCAGTACTTC. It encodes CASSFTLTPPSGIAKNIQYF.

This clone was recorded a few times. This chain joins TRBV6-8 and TRBJ2-6; tentatively, D is TRBD1 (6 bases). The CDR3 is 16 residues long. Germline assignment: CDR1 MNHGY and CDR2 SAAAGT. Trimming took 5 bases from V and 2 from J, leaving 13 bases between them. As DNA, the CDR3 is TGTGCCAGCAGTAAATCAGGGGTAGCTGGGGCCAACGTCCTGACTTTC. It translates to CASSKSGVAGANVLTF.

The J gene is TRBJ1-1, the V gene TRBV6-8; D is uncertain. Germline CDR1 and CDR2: MNHGY and SAAAGT. The V and J ends lost 0 bases and 1 base respectively, with 3 bases between them. The CDR3 totals 13 residues. The CDR3 loop reads CASSYSENTEAFF. Written as DNA, the CDR3 is TGTGCCAGCAGTTACTCAGAGAACACTGAAGCTTTCTTT.

The rearrangement uses TRBV6-8 and TRBJ2-7; 13 bases line up with TRBD2. The CDR3 covers 17 residues. Germline trimming cut 10 bases from V and 2 bases from J; bases unmatched to any gene: 14. Per the germline V gene, CDR1 is MNHGY and CDR2 is SAAAGT. CDR3 coding DNA: TGTGCCATCAGCTCCGGGACTAGCGGGGTACCTACCTACGAGCAGTACTTC. Protein sequence: CAISSGTSGVPTYEQYF.

The rearrangement uses TRBV14 and TRBJ1-6; D is possibly TRBD1 (5 bases). Trimming took off 1 base at V and 7 bases at J, with 11 bases between the two ends. The CDR3 length is 15 residues. From germline, CDR1 is SGHDN and CDR2 FVKESK. CDR3 DNA sequence: TGTGCCAGCAGCCAAGGACTTCGGGGGAATTCACCCCTCCACTTT. Translation gives CASSQGLRGNSPLHF.

This clone was observed once. The gene calls are TRBV18 and TRBJ1-3, with D perhaps TRBD1 (6 bases). Germline V CDR1 and CDR2: KGHSH, LQKENI. V was cut by 0 bases and J by 2 bases, with 8 bases left in between. CDR3 length equals 15 residues. The CDR3 coding sequence is TGTGCCAGCTCACCACCACAGGGCCCTGGAAACACCATATATTTT. It yields the protein CASSPPQGPGNTIYF. Supplemented by reference TRBV18 and TRBJ1-3, the full variable domain reads NAGVMQNPRHLVRRRGQEARLRCSPMKGHSHVYWYRQLPEEGLKFMVYLQKENIIDESGMPKERFSAEFPKEGPSILRIQQVVRGDSAAYFCASSPPQGPGNTIYFGEGSWLTVV.

The chain combines TRBV6-8 with TRBJ2-7, with a possible D match to TRBD1 (5 bases). The CDR3 consists of 14 residues. Germline CDR1 and CDR2: MNHGY and SAAAGT. The V end lost 5 bases, the J end lost 3 bases, and 14 bases lay between the germline ends. The CDR3 sequence is CASSQAGIIYEQYF. The DNA for the CDR3 is TGTGCCAGCAGTCAGGCAGGGATAATCTACGAGCAGTACTTC.

This chain connects TRBV15 to TRBJ2-5; D assignment may be TRBD1 or TRBD2 (5 bases each). Germline V gene data show CDR1 as LNHNV and CDR2 as YYDKDF (reference sequence). V lost 5 bases to trimming and J lost 3 bases, with 16 bases between them. This CDR3 spans 15 amino acids. The CDR3 protein is CATSSRMGPKETQYF. CDR3 DNA: TGTGCCACCAGCTCCCGGATGGGACCGAAAGAGACCCAGTACTTC.

The V gene is TRBV11-3, the J gene TRBJ1-3; 7 positions match TRBD1. V was pared by 3 bases and J by 4 bases, with 6 bases of the junction left unmatched. Germline assignment: CDR1 SGHNT and CDR2 YENEEA. This CDR3 contains 15 residues. The CDR3 DNA follows: TGTGCCAGCAGCTTCACAGGGGCTGGAGGAAACACCATATATTTT. The encoded protein is CASSFTGAGGNTIYF. Filled out from reference TRBV11-3 and TRBJ1-3, the complete variable domain reads EAGVVQSPRYKIIEKKQPVAFWCNPISGHNTLYWYLQNLGQGPELLIRYENEEAVDDSQLPKDRFSAERLKGVDSTLKIQPAELGDSAVYLCASSFTGAGGNTIYFGEGSWLTVV.

CDR3 in amino acids: CASKSPVGAGELFF. As DNA, the CDR3 is TGTGCCAGCAAAAGCCCTGTCGGGGCCGGGGAGCTGTTTTTT. The chain recombines TRBV25-1 with TRBJ2-2; maybe TRBD2 (5 bases). Trimming took 7 bases from V and 6 from J, leaving 15 bases between them. CDR3 length: 14 amino acids. In germline, CDR1 is MGHDK, CDR2 SYGVNS.